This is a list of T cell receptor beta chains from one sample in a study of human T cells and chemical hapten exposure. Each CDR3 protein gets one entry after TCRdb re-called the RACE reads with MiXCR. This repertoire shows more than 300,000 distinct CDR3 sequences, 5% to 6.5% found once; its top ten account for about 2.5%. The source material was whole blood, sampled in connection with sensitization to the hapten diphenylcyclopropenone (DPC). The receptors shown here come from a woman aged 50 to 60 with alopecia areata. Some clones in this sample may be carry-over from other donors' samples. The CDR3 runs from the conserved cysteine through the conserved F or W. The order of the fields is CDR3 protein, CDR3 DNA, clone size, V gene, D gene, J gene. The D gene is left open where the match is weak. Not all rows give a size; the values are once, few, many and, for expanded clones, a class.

CDR3 protein: CASSLHGTSGLQETQYF
CDR3 DNA: TGTGCCAGCAGTTTACATGGGACTAGCGGCCTGCAAGAGACCCAGTACTTC
clone size: many
V gene: TRBV12-3/TRBV12-4
D gene: TRBD2
J gene: TRBJ2-5

CDR3 protein: CASRGTATYEQYF
CDR3 DNA: TGTGCCAGCAGGGGGACAGCCACCTACGAGCAGTACTTC
clone size: once
V gene: TRBV6-5
D gene: TRBD1
J gene: TRBJ2-7

CDR3 protein: CASSLKQGSEAFF
CDR3 DNA: TGTGCCAGCAGCTTGAAACAGGGGTCTGAAGCTTTCTTT
clone size: .
V gene: TRBV7-2
D gene: TRBD1
J gene: TRBJ1-1

CDR3 protein: CASSSLPGGVAGELFF
CDR3 DNA: TGTGCCAGCAGCTCCCTCCCGGGGGGAGTAGCCGGGGAGCTGTTTTTT
clone size: many
V gene: TRBV5-6
D gene: TRBD2
J gene: TRBJ2-2

CDR3 protein: CASSYVGEGTEAFF
CDR3 DNA: TGTGCCAGCAGTTACGTCGGGGAGGGGACTGAAGCTTTCTTT
clone size: .
V gene: TRBV6-2/TRBV6-3
D gene: .
J gene: TRBJ1-1

CDR3 protein: CASSYATDTQYF
CDR3 DNA: TGTGCCAGCAGTTACGCTACAGATACGCAGTATTTT
clone size: many
V gene: TRBV6-6
D gene: .
J gene: TRBJ2-3

CDR3 protein: CASSLFRGQEKLFF
CDR3 DNA: TGTGCCAGCAGTTTATTCAGGGGGCAAGAAAAACTGTTTTTT
clone size: few
V gene: TRBV12-3/TRBV12-4
D gene: TRBD1
J gene: TRBJ1-4

CDR3 protein: CATQGQRKETQYF
CDR3 DNA: TGTGCCACCCAGGGACAGAGAAAAGAGACCCAGTACTTC
clone size: many
V gene: TRBV19
D gene: TRBD1
J gene: TRBJ2-5

CDR3 protein: CASSQGAVYEQYF
CDR3 DNA: TGTGCCAGCAGTCAGGGCGCCGTCTACGAGCAGTACTTC
clone size: few
V gene: TRBV2
D gene: .
J gene: TRBJ2-7

CDR3 protein: CASSLTGEQFF
CDR3 DNA: TGTGCCAGCAGCTTGACAGGGGAGCAGTTCTTC
clone size: few
V gene: TRBV5-5
D gene: .
J gene: TRBJ2-1

CDR3 protein: CSVVRANYGYTF
CDR3 DNA: TGCAGCGTTGTCAGGGCTAACTATGGCTACACCTTC
clone size: few
V gene: TRBV29-1
D gene: .
J gene: TRBJ1-2

CDR3 protein: CASSQGNRGYEQFF
CDR3 DNA: TGCGCCAGCAGCCAAGGAAACAGGGGTTATGAGCAGTTCTTC
clone size: many
V gene: TRBV4-3
D gene: TRBD1
J gene: TRBJ2-1

CDR3 protein: CASSTVTGTEAFF
CDR3 DNA: TGTGCCAGCAGCACCGTTACGGGTACTGAAGCTTTCTTT
clone size: .
V gene: TRBV3-1
D gene: .
J gene: TRBJ1-1

CDR3 protein: CASGPDRAGPNQPQHF
CDR3 DNA: TGTGCCAGCGGACCGGACAGGGCGGGACCGAATCAGCCCCAGCATTTT
clone size: .
V gene: TRBV2
D gene: TRBD1
J gene: TRBJ1-5

CDR3 protein: CSVIQNRGLYEKLFF
CDR3 DNA: TGCAGCGTGATACAGAACAGGGGGCTCTATGAAAAACTGTTTTTT
clone size: few
V gene: TRBV29-1
D gene: TRBD1
J gene: TRBJ1-4

CDR3 protein: CASSPFSGTGGYEQYF
CDR3 DNA: TGTGCCAGCAGCCCCTTCTCCGGGACAGGGGGCTACGAGCAGTACTTC
clone size: many
V gene: TRBV28
D gene: TRBD1
J gene: TRBJ2-7